What follows are 15 T cell receptor beta chains derived from one specimen sequenced in a study of cytomegalovirus exposure and HLA in healthy donors. The PCR used 60 Vbeta and 13 Jbeta primers. Assay: immunoSEQ multiplex PCR; the TCRdb copy retains only in-frame clones and omits some. The table has 150,000 or so clones, about 72% seen once. The sample comprised PBMCs. Source of these receptors: a girl aged 5 to 17 in good health and CMV-seronegative.

This clone has more than one count but fewer than ten. The rearrangement uses TRBV5-1 and TRBJ2-7; D ambiguous. Germline assignment: CDR1 SGHRS and CDR2 YFSETQ. The CDR3 runs 14 residues. V lost 1 base, J lost 7 bases, and 15 bases lay in between. CDR3 sequence: CASSLSGPLGEQYF. CDR3 bases: TGCGCCAGCAGCTTGTCGGGTCCTCTCGGGGAGCAGTACTTC.

This chain's CDR3 is CASSLTGFPEAFF. The CDR3 coding sequence is TGTGCCAGCAGCTTGACAGGGTTCCCTGAAGCTTTCTTT. The chain is built from TRBV5-4 and TRBJ1-1, with D perhaps TRBD1 (6 bases). This CDR3 has 13 amino acids. Trimming shortened V by 1 base and J by 6 bases, and 10 bases separated the two germline ends. Germline V gene data show CDR1 as SGHNT and CDR2 as YYREEE (reference sequence).

The chain is built from TRBV19 and TRBJ1-2, with 9 bases matching TRBD1. The V and J ends lost 0 bases and 8 bases, in that order; junction bases with no gene match: 10. Germline lookup yields CDR1 LNHDA and CDR2 SQIVND (reference sequence). The CDR3 is 16 residues long. This CDR3 reads CASSIDRTRTGEGYTF. CDR3 bases: TGTGCCAGTAGTATAGACCGCACCCGGACAGGGGAAGGCTACACCTTC.

This clone was counted once. V is TRBV7-3 and J is TRBJ2-7, with 9 bases matching TRBD1. The CDR3 is made up of 13 amino acids. From germline, CDR1 is SGHTA and CDR2 FQGTGA. V gave up 1 base and J gave up 6 bases; unmatched junction bases: 1. The CDR3 nucleotides are TGTGCCAGCAGCTTAAGGGGACAGGGCGAGCAGTACTTC. Translating it yields CASSLRGQGEQYF.

This clone has just one count. The chain combines TRBV5-5 with TRBJ1-1, with TRBD1 identical over 7 bases. The trim removed 0 bases at V and 6 bases at J, leaving 5 bases unmatched. The CDR3 runs 14 residues. Per germline, CDR1 SGHKS and CDR2 YYEKEE (reference sequence). As DNA, the CDR3 is TGTGCCAGCAGCTTGGAGGTAGGGGGCCCTGAAGCTTTCTTT. It is translated as CASSLEVGGPEAFF.

The V call is TRBV6-5, the J call TRBJ2-7; 7 nucleotides align to TRBD1. J gave up 4 bases and V 6 bases, and 9 bases lay outside the gene matches. The germline V gene has CDR1 MNHEY and CDR2 SVGAGI. The CDR3 spans 14 residues. The CDR3 region is CASRETRGRYEQYF. In nucleotides, the CDR3 is TGTGCCAGCAGAGAAACTAGGGGGCGGTACGAGCAGTACTTC.

Here the CDR3 DNA reads TGTGCCAGCAGCTCCCCCTGGGGGACTAGCGGGGCGACATCCTACGAGCAGTACTTC. This codes for CASSSPWGTSGATSYEQYF. The rearrangement uses TRBV7-9 and TRBJ2-7; TRBD2 agrees at 13 bases. The CDR3 totals 19 residues. Per the germline V gene, CDR1 is SEHNR and CDR2 is FQNEAQ (reference sequence). J gave up 1 base and V 4 bases, and 13 bases lay outside the gene matches. Supplemented by reference TRBV7-9 and TRBJ2-7, the full variable domain reads DTGVSQNPRHKITKRGQNVTFRCDPISEHNRLYWYRQTLGQGPEFLTYFQNEAQLEKSRLLSDRFSAERPKGSFSTLEIQRTEQGDSAMYLCASSSPWGTSGATSYEQYFGPGTRLTVT.

V gene TRBV5-4 combines with J gene TRBJ1-1, with a possible D match to TRBD1 (6 bases). Germline CDR1 and CDR2: SGHNT and YYREEE (reference sequence). The CDR3 is 15 residues long. Trimming removed 6 bases from V and 11 bases from J, with 26 bases in between. The CDR3 nucleotides are TGTGCCAGCAACCGAGGCAGGGGAGGGGAGGAGGGTGCTTTCTTT. It is translated as CASNRGRGGEEGAFF.

The chain recombines TRBV21-1 with TRBJ2-7; the listed D gene, TRBD1, was not tested against the DNA. TRBV21-1 is annotated as a pseudogene. The CDR3 runs to 16 residues. CDR3 loop: CASSKSSQGIAHEQYF. The CDR3 DNA sequence: TGTGCCAGCAGCAAAAGTAGTCAGGGTATAGCCCACGAGCAGTACTTC.

The chain is built from TRBV6-5 and TRBJ2-1, with D uncertain. Germline CDR1 and CDR2: MNHEY and SVGAGI. V was cut by 0 bases and J by 5 bases, with 8 bases left in between. This CDR3 region has 14 residues. The CDR3 nucleotides read TGTGCCAGCAGTTACTCGAGGTTCAACAATGAGCAGTTCTTC. Protein sequence: CASSYSRFNNEQFF.

Here the CDR3 reads CASSFPGAFGTGVTEAFF. CDR3 bases: TGTGCCAGCAGCTTCCCCGGTGCTTTCGGGACAGGGGTCACTGAAGCTTTCTTT. V usage is TRBV5-8 and J usage is TRBJ1-1, with TRBD1 matching over 10 bases. V lost 2 bases to trimming and J lost 4 bases; unmatched junction nucleotides: 14. Germline assignment: CDR1 SGHTS and CDR2 YDEGEE. The CDR3 contains 18 residues.

This clone has a handful of counts. The rearrangement uses TRBV19 and TRBJ1-4; D call uncertain. Germline V gene sequence: CDR1 LNHDA, CDR2 SQIVND (reference sequence). The CDR3 spans 14 residues. The V end was cut by 5 bases, the J end by 0 bases, with 7 bases between. The CDR3 coding sequence is TGTGCCAGTAGTTACAGTGCAACTAATGAAAAACTGTTTTTT. It codes for CASSYSATNEKLFF.

This chain uses TRBV7-9 with TRBJ1-1; 7 bases line up with TRBD1. Germline V gives CDR1 SEHNR, CDR2 FQNEAQ (reference sequence). The CDR3 is 15 residues long. The V segment lost 5 bases and the J segment 2 bases; nucleotides outside the gene matches: 8. CDR3 sequence: CASSLDRYGNTEAFF. The CDR3 DNA sequence: TGTGCCAGCAGCCTGGACAGGTATGGAAACACTGAAGCTTTCTTT.

J is TRBJ1-5 and V is TRBV5-5; D remains unclear. Germline V gene data show CDR1 as SGHKS and CDR2 as YYEKEE (reference sequence). The CDR3 length is 15 residues. The ends were cut back, 4 bases at V and 2 bases at J, with 13 bases in the middle. The CDR3 reads CASSPLPGGNQPQHF. The DNA of the CDR3 is TGTGCCAGCAGCCCCCTTCCCGGTGGCAATCAGCCCCAGCATTTT.

V gene TRBV9 combines with J gene TRBJ1-2; D is possibly TRBD1 (6 bases). Between the trimmed V and J ends, which lost 0 bases and 6 bases, there was a span of 15 bases. CDR3 size: 15 residues. The V gene's germline CDR1 is SGDLS and CDR2 YYNGEE. The CDR3: CASSVDGRGYNGYTF. The CDR3, as DNA: TGTGCCAGCAGCGTAGACGGCAGGGGTTACAATGGCTACACCTTC. The full variable domain, its missing parts supplied by reference TRBV9 and TRBJ1-2, is DSGVTQTPKHLITATGQRVTLRCSPRSGDLSVYWYQQSLDQGLQFLIQYYNGEERAKGNILERFSAQQFPDLHSELNLSSLELGDSALYFCASSVDGRGYNGYTFGSGTRLTVV.